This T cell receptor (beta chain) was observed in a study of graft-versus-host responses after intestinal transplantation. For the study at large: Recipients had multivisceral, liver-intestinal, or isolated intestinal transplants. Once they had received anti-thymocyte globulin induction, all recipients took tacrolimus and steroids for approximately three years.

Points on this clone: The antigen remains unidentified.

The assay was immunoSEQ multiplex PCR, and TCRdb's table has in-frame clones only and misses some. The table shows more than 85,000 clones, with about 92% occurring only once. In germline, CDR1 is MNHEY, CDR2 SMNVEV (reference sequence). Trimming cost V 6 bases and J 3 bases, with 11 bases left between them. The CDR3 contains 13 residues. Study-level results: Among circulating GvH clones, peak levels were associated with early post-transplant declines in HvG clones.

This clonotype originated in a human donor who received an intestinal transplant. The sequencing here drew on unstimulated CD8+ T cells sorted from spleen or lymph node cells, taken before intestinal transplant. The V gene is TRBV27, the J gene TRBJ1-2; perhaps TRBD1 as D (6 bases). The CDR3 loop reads CASRPTGDYGYTF. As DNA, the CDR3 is TGTGCCAGCAGACCGACAGGTGACTATGGCTACACCTTC.